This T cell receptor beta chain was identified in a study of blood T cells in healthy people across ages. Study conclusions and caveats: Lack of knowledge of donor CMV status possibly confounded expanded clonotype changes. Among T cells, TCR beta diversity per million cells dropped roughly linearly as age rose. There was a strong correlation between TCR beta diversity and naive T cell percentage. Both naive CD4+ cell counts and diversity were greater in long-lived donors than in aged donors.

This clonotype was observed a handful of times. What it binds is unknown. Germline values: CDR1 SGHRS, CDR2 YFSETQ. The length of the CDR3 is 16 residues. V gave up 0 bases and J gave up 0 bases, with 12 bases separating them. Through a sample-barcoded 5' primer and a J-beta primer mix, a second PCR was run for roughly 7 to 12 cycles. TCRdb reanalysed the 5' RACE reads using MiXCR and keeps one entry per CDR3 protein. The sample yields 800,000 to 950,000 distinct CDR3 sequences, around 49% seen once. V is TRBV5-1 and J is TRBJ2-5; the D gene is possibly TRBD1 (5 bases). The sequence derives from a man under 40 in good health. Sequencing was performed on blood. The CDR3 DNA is TGCGCCAGCAGCTTGGGCAGGGCTATCAACCAAGAGACCCAGTACTTC. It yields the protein CASSLGRAINQETQYF.